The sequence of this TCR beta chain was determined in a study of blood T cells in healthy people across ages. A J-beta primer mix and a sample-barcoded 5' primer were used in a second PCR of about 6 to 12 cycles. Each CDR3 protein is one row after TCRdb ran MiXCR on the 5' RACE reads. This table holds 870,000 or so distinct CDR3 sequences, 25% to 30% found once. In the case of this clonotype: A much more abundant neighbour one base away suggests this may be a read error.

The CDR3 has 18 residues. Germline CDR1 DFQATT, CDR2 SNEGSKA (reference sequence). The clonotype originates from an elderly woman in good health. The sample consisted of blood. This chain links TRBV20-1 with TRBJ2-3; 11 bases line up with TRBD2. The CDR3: CSARDFPGVAGGGDAQYF. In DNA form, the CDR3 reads TGCAGTGCTAGAGATTTCCCCGGGGTAGCGGGGGGGGGAGATGCGCAGTATTTT.